The clone carrying this TCR beta chain has a single count. As originally analysed: By means of reference gene primer amplification, nucleated cell counts were estimated. Only in-frame clones appear in the TCRdb table, and some are missing; sequencing was by immunoSEQ multiplex PCR. V, J and clone size were drawn from that table, and D and trimming were deduced from the DNA. The sample includes about 99,000 clones, around nine tenths of them seen just once. The data stem from a study of blood T cell repertoires in COVID-19. About the research overall: Samples of COVID-19 (acute and convalescent) were obtained from the United States, Italy and Spain. The cDNA or gDNA used as material had been derived from T cells, B-cell-depleted T cells, or PBMCs.

The CDR3 sequence is 13 residues long. Germline assignment: CDR1 WNHNN and CDR2 SYGVQD (reference sequence). The V end lost 8 bases, the J end lost 2 bases, and 12 bases lay between the germline ends. This receptor was taken from a woman at least 80 years old in a cohort sampled during active COVID-19. The rearrangement links TRBV10-1 to TRBJ2-5; TRBD1 might be the D (6 bases). Sequencing was performed on peripheral blood. CDR3 amino acids: CASARTVQETQYF. DNA for the CDR3: TGCGCCAGCGCTCGGACAGTACAAGAGACCCAGTACTTC.